This TCR beta chain was captured by sequencing in a study of T cells in women clearing cervical HPV infection. immunoSEQ multiplex PCR used an average of 1200 ng genomic DNA. The assay was immunoSEQ multiplex PCR, and TCRdb's table has in-frame clones only and misses some. The repertoire table contains 45,000 to 55,000 clones. As to this clone: The antigen remains undetermined. The CDR3 end is not reached by the read, which stops 3 residues before it; the germline J gene fills it in.

The trim removed 8 bases at V and 5 bases at J, leaving 9 bases unmatched. The CDR3 length is 14 residues. The V gene's germline CDR1 is SNHLY and CDR2 FYNNEI. Broader study findings: Combining TCR richness with V gene abundances gave roughly 0.8 AUC. Unknown T-cell numbers per sample may underlie the richness differences.

This chain links TRBV2 with TRBJ1-1; 9 nucleotides match TRBD1. This sequence was found in a woman between 18 and 70 years old with a cervical HPV16 infection that either progressed to CIN3+ or cleared (not recorded which). Sequenced material: blood buffy coat. CDR3 residues: CASGWGQGYTEAFF. The sequenced part of the CDR3 DNA is TGTGCCAGCGGGTGGGGACAGGGTTATACTGAA.